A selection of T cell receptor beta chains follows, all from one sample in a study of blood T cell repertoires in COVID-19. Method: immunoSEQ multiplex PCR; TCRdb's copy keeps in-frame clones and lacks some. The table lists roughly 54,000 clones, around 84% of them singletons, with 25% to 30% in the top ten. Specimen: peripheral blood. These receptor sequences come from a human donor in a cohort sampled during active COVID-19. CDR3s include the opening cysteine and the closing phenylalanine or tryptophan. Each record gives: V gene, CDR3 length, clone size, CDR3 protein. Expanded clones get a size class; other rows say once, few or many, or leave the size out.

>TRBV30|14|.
CAWDTGSYGNTIYF
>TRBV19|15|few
CASKRTSVTQETQYF
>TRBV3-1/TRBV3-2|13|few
CASSFRGDGEQYF
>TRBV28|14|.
CASSLPQGSDTQYF
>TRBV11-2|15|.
CASSLEVAGNYGYTF
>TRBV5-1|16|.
CASSRDRTSYTDTQYF
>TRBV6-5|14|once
CASSYSSGDRKLFF
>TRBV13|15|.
CASSLRGQGSYEQYF
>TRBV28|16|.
CASSFSAGLRRPGYTF
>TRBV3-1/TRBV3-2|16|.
CASSSPGTSSGNTIYF
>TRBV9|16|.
CASSARGDVDTGELFF
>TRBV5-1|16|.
CASNTGQGATNEKLFF
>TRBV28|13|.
CASSQEVQETQYF
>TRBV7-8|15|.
CASRPTGSAYNEQFF
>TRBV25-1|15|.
CASSPTGSYNEKLFF
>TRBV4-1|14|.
CASSQDKYSYEQYF
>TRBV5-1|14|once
CASSPGRANSPLHF
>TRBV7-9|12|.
CASSLGDRRENF
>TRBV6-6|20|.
CASSRRPGTSGSSSYNEQFF
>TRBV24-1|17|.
CATSDFGGQGVHNEQFF
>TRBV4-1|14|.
CASSLTAANTEAFF
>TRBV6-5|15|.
CASSPSRDGANIQYF
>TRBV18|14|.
CASSPAETGAGYTF
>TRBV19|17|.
CASSTSRTGGSLDTQYF
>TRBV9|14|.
CASSDPGASYEQYF
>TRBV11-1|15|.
CASSSQGSHSYEQYF
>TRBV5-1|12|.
CASSLATDTQYF
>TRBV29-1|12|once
CSVGQGFYEQYF
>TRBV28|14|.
CASGTRGSGEKLFF
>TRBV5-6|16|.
CASSLLETGAIETQYF
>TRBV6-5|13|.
CASSLLGEETQYF
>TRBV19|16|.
CASSRTSGGYTDTQYF
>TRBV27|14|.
CASSSRTELNIQYF
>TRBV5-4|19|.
CASSYYSGTGITSTDTQYF
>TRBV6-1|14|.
CASSEQLARETQYF
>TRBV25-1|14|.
CASRHRFGIGEQYF
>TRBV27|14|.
CASSLSLGQHGYTF
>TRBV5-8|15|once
CASSPTGRPNEKLFF
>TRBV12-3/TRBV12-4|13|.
CASSSGATYEQYF
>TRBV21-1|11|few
CASRGTDEAFF
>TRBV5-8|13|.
CASSLNQGGGYTF
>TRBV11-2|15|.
CASSLHQGAYYEQYF
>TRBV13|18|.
CASSLASQGGLQQGEQFF
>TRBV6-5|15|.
CASSYSRGRDNEQFF
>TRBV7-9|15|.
CASRPNSGSHYEQYF
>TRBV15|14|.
CATSRDLVSNEQYF
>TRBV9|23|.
CASSVESIKNRGIGGKTTNIQYF
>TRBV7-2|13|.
CASSPISGNEQFF
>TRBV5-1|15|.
CASSTETTANTEAFF
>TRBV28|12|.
CASSLGRGEAFF
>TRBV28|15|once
CASQPRTSAQETQYF
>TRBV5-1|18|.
CASSLEGGLAGQYNEQFF